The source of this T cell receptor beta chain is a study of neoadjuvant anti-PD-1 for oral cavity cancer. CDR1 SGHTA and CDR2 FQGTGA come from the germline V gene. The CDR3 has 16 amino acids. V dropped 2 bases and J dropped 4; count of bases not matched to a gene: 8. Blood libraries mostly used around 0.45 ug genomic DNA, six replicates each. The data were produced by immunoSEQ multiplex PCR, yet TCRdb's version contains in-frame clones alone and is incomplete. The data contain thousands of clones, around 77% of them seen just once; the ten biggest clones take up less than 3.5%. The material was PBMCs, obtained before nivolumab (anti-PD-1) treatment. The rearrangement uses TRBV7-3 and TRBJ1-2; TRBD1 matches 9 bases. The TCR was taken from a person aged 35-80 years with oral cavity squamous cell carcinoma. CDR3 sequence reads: CASSLGGQGESYGYTF. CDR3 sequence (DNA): TGTGCCAGCAGCTTAGGGGGACAGGGCGAGAGCTATGGCTACACCTTC.